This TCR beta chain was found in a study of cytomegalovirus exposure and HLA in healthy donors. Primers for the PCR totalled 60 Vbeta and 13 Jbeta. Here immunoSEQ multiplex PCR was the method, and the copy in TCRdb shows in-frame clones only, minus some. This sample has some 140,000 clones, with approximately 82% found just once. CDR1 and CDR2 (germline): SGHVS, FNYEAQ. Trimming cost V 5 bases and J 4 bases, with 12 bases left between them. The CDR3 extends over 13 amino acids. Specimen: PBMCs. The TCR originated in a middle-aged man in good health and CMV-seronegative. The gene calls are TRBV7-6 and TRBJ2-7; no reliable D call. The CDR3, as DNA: TGTGCCAGCAGCCGACAAGATAATTACGAGCAGTACTTC. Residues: CASSRQDNYEQYF.